The next 28 T cell receptor beta chains were all read from a single sample in a study of T-cell reconstitution after alpha-beta-depleted transplantation in children. Unique molecular identifiers were incorporated when the TCRbeta library was constructed. Each CDR3 protein gets one entry after TCRdb re-called the PCR reads with MiXCR. Of 300,000 or so distinct CDR3 sequences listed, roughly 25% are singletons. The sample here was PBMCs, mostly from graft donor cells, taken 180 days after TCRalphabeta/CD19-depleted stem cell transplant. These receptors all stem from a male patient younger than 18 who had a stem cell transplant for acute lymphoblastic leukemia, so the T cells may come from the graft donor.

The chain uses TRBV7-3 and TRBJ1-2; the D gene is possibly TRBD1 (5 bases). The V end lost 5 bases, the J end lost 4 bases, and 17 bases lay between the germline ends. This CDR3 comprises 15 residues. CDR1 is SGHTA and CDR2 is FQGTGA in the germline V gene. The CDR3 spells CASSDSGTLGYGYTF. DNA of the CDR3: TGTGCCAGCAGCGATTCGGGGACCCTGGGCTATGGCTACACCTTC.

The chain combines TRBV7-6 with TRBJ2-1, with 13 bases that match TRBD2. The V segment lost 5 bases and the J segment 9 bases; nucleotides outside the gene matches: 7. This CDR3 is built from 15 residues. Germline CDR1 is SGHVS and CDR2 is FNYEAQ. The CDR3 protein is CASSQGLAGVGEQFF. DNA of the CDR3: TGTGCCAGCAGCCAAGGACTAGCGGGAGTTGGTGAGCAGTTCTTC.

The rearrangement joins TRBV11-2 to TRBJ2-7; TRBD1 is a possible D gene (5 bases). The CDR3 has 14 amino acids. Germline-derived CDR1 and CDR2 are SGHAT and FQNNGV. V was pared by 1 base and J by 2 bases, with 9 bases between. This chain's CDR3 is CASSLGTRPYEQYF. The CDR3 DNA reads TGTGCCAGCAGCTTAGGGACAAGACCCTACGAGCAGTACTTC.

The rearrangement uses TRBV29-1 and TRBJ2-7; 10 bases agree with TRBD2. The CDR3 covers 13 residues. The ends lost 6 bases at V and 2 bases at J; junction bases unmatched: 4. Germline V CDR1 and CDR2: SQVTM, ANQGSEA. The CDR3 is CSVGLAVAYEQYF. The CDR3 region has the DNA TGCAGCGTCGGACTAGCGGTGGCCTACGAGCAGTACTTC.

The chain combines TRBV7-3 with TRBJ2-3; 8 bases agree with TRBD2. Germline CDR1 SGHTA, CDR2 FQGTGA. J lost 4 bases, V lost 0 bases, and 3 bases had no gene match. This CDR3 comprises 15 residues. The CDR3 bases are TGTGCCAGCAGCTTAACCGGGACTAGTGCAGATACGCAGTATTTT. Its translation is CASSLTGTSADTQYF.

This clonotype was counted ten times or more. The chain combines TRBV12-3 or TRBV12-4 with TRBJ2-7; D remains ambiguous. The CDR3 is made up of 12 amino acids. Trimming removed 3 bases at V and 7 bases at J, with 10 bases between. Here the CDR3 DNA reads TGTGCCAGCAGTTTCAGCCCCTTAGAGCAGTACTTC. Protein product: CASSFSPLEQYF.

This clonotype was seen a few times. The rearrangement links TRBV7-9 to TRBJ1-2; the D is unclear. Germline V gene lookup returns CDR1 SEHNR and CDR2 FQNEAQ (reference sequence). Trimming removed 0 bases at V and 0 bases at J, with 11 bases between. This CDR3 region has 16 residues. CDR3 region: CASSLARPPANYGYTF. The CDR3 region has the DNA TGTGCCAGCAGCTTAGCGCGACCGCCAGCTAACTATGGCTACACCTTC.

Turning to this clonotype: One junction end disagrees with the germline gene, perhaps due to a read error. The rearrangement uses TRBV12-3 or TRBV12-4 and TRBJ2-1, with TRBD2 matching 7 bases. The CDR3 totals 15 residues. In DNA, the CDR3 is TGTGCCAGCAGCTTAGCGGGTACCGGGGACAATGAGCAGTTCTTC. This encodes CASSLAGTGDNEQFF.

V gene TRBV7-9 combines with J gene TRBJ2-3; D gene unclear. The CDR3 is 15 residues long. The V end lost 3 bases, the J end lost 0 bases, and 10 bases lay between the germline ends. Germline-derived CDR1 and CDR2 are SEHNR and FQNEAQ (reference sequence). CDR3 bases: TGTGCCAGCAGCTTTTTATTCCCGAGCACAGATACGCAGTATTTT. As protein: CASSFLFPSTDTQYF. Using reference TRBV7-9 and TRBJ2-3 for the parts outside the CDR3, the full variable domain is DTGVSQNPRHKITKRGQNVTFRCDPISEHNRLYWYRQTLGQGPEFLTYFQNEAQLEKSRLLSDRFSAERPKGSFSTLEIQRTEQGDSAMYLCASSFLFPSTDTQYFGPGTRLTVL.

This clonotype was recorded a few times. The V and J genes are TRBV5-5 and TRBJ2-1; 9 nucleotides align to TRBD1. Trimming cost V 3 bases and J 4 bases; bases outside gene matches: 5. This CDR3 has 15 amino acids. Looked up from germline, CDR1 is SGHKS and CDR2 is YYEKEE (reference sequence). This CDR3 is CASSSTGTGYNEQFF. The CDR3 DNA is TGTGCCAGCAGCTCTACCGGGACAGGGTACAATGAGCAGTTCTTC.

The rearrangement links TRBV5-1 to TRBJ2-1, with TRBD2 identical over 15 bases. J was trimmed by 9 bases and V by 0 bases; bases with no gene match: 16. Germline V gene sequence: CDR1 SGHRS, CDR2 YFSETQ. This CDR3 comprises 20 residues. The CDR3 nucleotides read TGCGCCAGCAGCTTGGCCTCCCGGACTAGCGGGAGGGCCATGGGGTGTGAGCAGTTCTTC. It codes for CASSLASRTSGRAMGCEQFF.

The V gene is TRBV25-1, the J gene TRBJ2-3; TRBD2 matches at 12 bases. The V gene's germline CDR1 is MGHDK and CDR2 SYGVNS. This CDR3 contains 18 residues. Trimming cost V 4 bases and J 4 bases; bases outside gene matches: 12. The CDR3 loop reads CASSGTSGRLNEADTQYF. As DNA, the CDR3 is TGTGCCAGCAGTGGAACTAGCGGGAGGCTTAATGAGGCAGATACGCAGTATTTT.

This clonotype turned up a few times. CDR3 protein: CSARSRDRVSYNEQFF. The CDR3 DNA reads as TGCAGTGCTAGGTCCCGGGACAGGGTGTCCTACAATGAGCAGTTCTTC. V gene TRBV20-1 combines with J gene TRBJ2-1, with TRBD1 identical over 9 bases. There are 16 residues in the CDR3. Trimming removed 3 bases from V and 1 base from J; junction bases left unmatched: 7. Germline CDR1 is DFQATT and CDR2 is SNEGSKA (reference sequence).

This chain links TRBV4-1 with TRBJ1-2; no clear D. V lost 1 base, J lost 2 bases, and 17 bases lay in between. CDR1 is MGHRA and CDR2 is YSYEKL in the germline V gene. The CDR3 extends over 17 amino acids. Here the CDR3 reads CASSQVGRTLGNYGYTF. The CDR3 nucleotides read TGCGCCAGCAGCCAAGTTGGTCGTACATTGGGGAACTATGGCTACACCTTC.

Only a few counts were recorded for this clonotype. The CDR3 sequence: CASSPQGGPGNTIYF. CDR3 nucleotide sequence: TGTGCCAGCTCACCGCAAGGAGGTCCTGGAAACACCATATATTTT. The V and J genes are TRBV18 and TRBJ1-3; D uncertain. In germline, CDR1 is KGHSH, CDR2 LQKENI. Trimming removed 3 bases from V and 2 bases from J, with 11 bases in between. The CDR3 is 15 residues long.

This chain connects TRBV10-3 to TRBJ1-5; no clear D gene. This CDR3 region has 14 residues. Germline V gives CDR1 ENHRY, CDR2 SYGVKD. V was trimmed by 3 bases and J by 2 bases, leaving 8 bases between them. The CDR3 DNA reads TGTGCCATCAGTGATCCAGGACGCAATCAGCCCCAGCATTTT. This gives the protein CAISDPGRNQPQHF.

This chain connects TRBV5-1 to TRBJ2-5; either TRBD1 or TRBD2 may supply D (5 bases each). The V and J ends lost 4 bases and 2 bases respectively, with 9 bases between them. The CDR3 loop spans 13 amino acids. Per the germline V gene, CDR1 is SGHRS and CDR2 is YFSETQ. The CDR3 sequence: CASSTGRQETQYF. CDR3 sequence (DNA): TGCGCCAGCAGCACGGGACGGCAAGAGACCCAGTACTTC.

The chain couples TRBV20-1 to TRBJ2-5, with TRBD2 matching 8 bases. This CDR3 is 13 amino acids long. Germline lookup yields CDR1 DFQATT and CDR2 SNEGSKA (reference sequence). Losses at the gene ends were 5 bases for V and 1 base for J; bases not matched to a gene: 3. The CDR3 coding sequence is TGCAGTGCTCCCGGACTAGCCCAAGAGACCCAGTACTTC. This codes for CSAPGLAQETQYF.

The table lists this clonotype with a few counts. V and J are TRBV7-9 and TRBJ2-5, with D tentatively TRBD2 (6 bases). The CDR3 totals 16 residues. Trimming left V 2 bases short and J 5 bases short, with 18 bases between. Per germline, CDR1 SEHNR and CDR2 FQNEAQ (reference sequence). The CDR3 loop reads CASSLWGVSQRETQYF. CDR3 nucleotide sequence: TGTGCCAGCAGCTTATGGGGGGTCAGTCAAAGGGAGACCCAGTACTTC.

This chain connects TRBV6-1 to TRBJ2-7; D remains unclear. Germline values: CDR1 MNHNS, CDR2 SASEGT. V was shortened by 2 bases and J by 3 bases, with 11 bases between the two germline ends. This CDR3 region has 14 residues. In nucleotides, the CDR3 is TGTGCCAGCAGTGAAATTTGGGATATCTACGAGCAGTACTTC. Its protein product is CASSEIWDIYEQYF.

The chain employs TRBV20-1 and TRBJ2-1, with 8 bases that match TRBD1. The germline CDR1 and CDR2 sequences are DFQATT and SNEGSKA (reference sequence). CDR3 length: 15 amino acids. V lost 3 bases, J lost 1 base, and 5 bases stayed unmatched. The CDR3 nucleotides are TGCAGTGCTAGCCCGGACAGGGATTCCTACAATGAGCAGTTCTTC. It translates to CSASPDRDSYNEQFF.

The chain uses TRBV4-1 and TRBJ2-1; 13 nucleotides match TRBD2. The V gene end was trimmed by 3 bases and the J gene end by 8 bases; junction bases not matched to a gene: 10. From germline, CDR1 is MGHRA and CDR2 YSYEKL. This CDR3 has 17 residues. CDR3 coding DNA: TGCGCCAGCAGCCAGGAACTAGCGGGAGGGCTAATCGATGAGCAGTTCTTC. Translated: CASSQELAGGLIDEQFF.

The chain recombines TRBV15 with TRBJ2-5, with D hard to call. This CDR3 spans 16 amino acids. CDR1 LNHNV and CDR2 YYDKDF come from the germline V gene (reference sequence). Trimming stripped 1 base from V and 4 bases from J, with 16 bases between. CDR3 protein: CATSRGGRLELETQYF. DNA of the CDR3: TGTGCCACCAGCAGAGGGGGTCGCCTAGAGTTAGAGACCCAGTACTTC. Combining the CDR3 with reference TRBV15 and TRBJ2-5 gives the whole variable domain DAMVIQNPRYQVTQFGKPVTLSCSQTLNHNVMYWYQQKSSQAPKLLFHYYDKDFNNEADTPDNFQSRRPNTSFCFLDIRSPGLGDTAMYLCATSRGGRLELETQYFGPGTRLLVL.

This chain joins TRBV5-1 and TRBJ1-1; D uncertain. This CDR3 is built from 14 residues. The V end lost 4 bases, the J end lost 6 bases, and 16 bases lay between the germline ends. Germline V gene lookup returns CDR1 SGHRS and CDR2 YFSETQ. The chain's CDR3 is CASSLVSQRSEAFF. DNA of the CDR3: TGCGCCAGCAGCCTCGTGTCGCAAAGGTCTGAAGCTTTCTTT. Full variable domain (remainder filled in from reference TRBV5-1 and TRBJ1-1): KAGVTQTPRYLIKTRGQQVTLSCSPISGHRSVSWYQQTPGQGLQFLFEYFSETQRNKGNFPGRFSGRQFSNSRSEMNVSTLELGDSALYLCASSLVSQRSEAFFGQGTRLTVV.

The chain has TRBV20-1 and TRBJ2-3, with D possibly being TRBD2 (5 bases). Germline CDR1 DFQATT, CDR2 SNEGSKA (reference sequence). The CDR3 length is 15 residues. Trimming shortened V by 3 bases and J by 4 bases, and 17 bases separated the two germline ends. The CDR3 coding sequence is TGCAGTGCTAGTGGGAGATTTTGGGCGGCAGATACGCAGTATTTT. Its translation is CSASGRFWAADTQYF.

The chain is built from TRBV2 and TRBJ1-4; maybe TRBD1 (5 bases). The CDR3 is 13 amino acids. Germline CDR1 and CDR2: SNHLY and FYNNEI. V gave up 4 bases and J gave up 8 bases, with 11 bases separating them. Here the CDR3 DNA reads TGTGCCAGCAGTGGTCAGGGATTAGAAAAACTGTTTTTT. This sequence encodes CASSGQGLEKLFF.

The gene calls are TRBV3-1 and TRBJ2-7; D is possibly TRBD2 (5 bases). V was trimmed by 1 base and J by 4 bases, leaving 20 bases between them. Germline values: CDR1 LGHDT, CDR2 YNNKEL (reference sequence). The CDR3 runs to 17 residues. For the CDR3, the DNA is TGTGCCAGCAGCCAAGGACTGGGAGCAGGAACCGATTACGAGCAGTACTTC. Translated: CASSQGLGAGTDYEQYF.

The V and J genes are TRBV4-2 and TRBJ2-7, with 8 bases fitting TRBD1. This CDR3 comprises 17 residues. The germline CDR1 and CDR2 sequences are LGHNA and YNFKEQ. V dropped 1 base and J dropped 2; count of bases not matched to a gene: 10. The CDR3 bases are TGTGCCAGCAGCCAAGGGGTCCGGGGACAGGCCGCCTACGAGCAGTACTTC. Its protein product is CASSQGVRGQAAYEQYF.